This TCR beta chain was captured by sequencing in a study of technical replicates of blood from several donors. Profiling relied on immunoSEQ multiplex PCR, and the TCRdb table lists in-frame clones only, not all of them. The repertoire has about 59,000 clones, just over 90% of them found once; the top ten carry less than 5%. The trim removed 0 bases at V and 4 bases at J, leaving 4 bases unmatched. The CDR3 consists of 15 residues. Germline-derived CDR1 and CDR2 are LGHNA and YSLEER. V usage is TRBV4-3 and J usage is TRBJ2-7, with 9 nucleotides matching TRBD2. The sequenced sample consisted of PBMCs. This clonotype was sampled from a human donor in good health. Some clones in this sample may be carry-over from other donors' samples. CDR3: CASSQDLAGNYEQYF. DNA for the CDR3: TGCGCCAGCAGCCAAGATCTAGCGGGAAATTACGAGCAGTACTTC.